This T cell receptor (beta chain) comes out of a study of shared clonotypes between healthy human individuals. Background on the study: Each donor had three CD4 naive, three CD4 memory, two CD8 naive and one CD8 memory plate.

Recent vaccinations or acute infections were absent in the healthy HIV-negative adult donors. The authors distributed each subset's genomic DNA evenly over several immunoSEQ plates. TCRdb's table, derived via immunoSEQ multiplex PCR, lists solely in-frame clones and lacks some. This sample has a few million clones, with around 92% found just once. The CDR3 loop spans 13 amino acids. Germline V lookup: CDR1 SGHAT, CDR2 FQNNGV. Trimming removed 3 bases from V and 3 bases from J, with 7 bases in between. A remark on this clone: At the DNA level, this CDR3 is encoded by other sequences in the same sample as well.

Sequenced: naive CD4+ T cells from PBMCs. Subset given: CD45RA+ positively selected. The chain employs TRBV11-2 and TRBJ2-3, with D hard to call. The source is a man between 18 and 29 years old in good health. Some clones in this sample may be carry-over from other donors' samples. For the CDR3, the DNA is TGTGCCAGCAGCTTCGGAAGTACAGATACGCAGTATTTT. It codes for CASSFGSTDTQYF.